Shown below are 13 T cell receptor beta chains from a single sample sequenced in a study of CD8 T cells in ankylosing spondylitis. General study points: It appeared that ankylosing spondylitis blood was characterized by a TCR beta motif of seven or eight highly homologous variants.

TCRdb independently ran MiXCR on the 5' RACE reads; one entry per CDR3 protein. The profile shows about 800,000 distinct CDR3 sequences, about 10% of them singletons. What these receptors recognize is not known. Sequencing was performed on blood, either unsorted or a sorted T cell fraction (not recorded which). The receptors come from a male donor with ankylosing spondylitis.

Only a few counts were recorded for this clonotype. The chain carries TRBV12-3 or TRBV12-4 and TRBJ1-5; weak D call: TRBD1 (5 bases). V shed 3 bases and J shed 5 bases, with 8 bases lying between them. The CDR3 runs 13 residues. CDR3 amino acids: CASSFGTYQPQHF. For the CDR3, the DNA is TGTGCCAGCAGTTTCGGGACCTATCAGCCCCAGCATTTT.

The chain employs TRBV20-1 and TRBJ2-5; 8 bases are shared with TRBD1. After removal of 5 bases from V and 3 bases from J, the junction contained 2 bases not matched to a gene. The CDR3 sequence is 12 residues long. Germline values: CDR1 DFQATT, CDR2 SNEGSKA (reference sequence). The CDR3 loop reads CSAQDREETQYF. CDR3 nucleotides: TGCAGTGCTCAGGACAGGGAAGAGACCCAGTACTTC.

This clonotype was recorded a few times. V is TRBV6-5 and J is TRBJ1-1, with D possibly TRBD1 on 5 matching bases. Trimming pared 2 bases from V and 1 base from J, leaving 11 bases between. The CDR3 runs to 15 residues. Looked up from germline, CDR1 is MNHEY and CDR2 is SVGAGI. The CDR3 DNA follows: TGTGCCAGCAGTTACCCTGGGACGCCGAACACTGAAGCTTTCTTT. This encodes CASSYPGTPNTEAFF.

V usage is TRBV10-3 and J usage is TRBJ2-3; D is uncertain. Germline CDR1 ENHRY, CDR2 SYGVKD. This CDR3 has 15 amino acids. The germline V and J ends were trimmed by 4 bases and 1 base, with 12 bases remaining between them. The CDR3 region is CAISALGMGTDTQYF. As DNA, the CDR3 is TGTGCCATCAGTGCTTTAGGCATGGGCACAGATACGCAGTATTTT.

On this clonotype itself: A junction boundary mismatches the germline segment, possibly from a read error. The J gene is TRBJ2-3, the V gene TRBV6-5; perhaps TRBD2 as D (5 bases). The length of the CDR3 is 13 residues. CDR1 and CDR2 from the germline V gene are MNHEY and SVGAGI. The CDR3 region is CASSYLVGDKQYF. The CDR3 nucleotides are TGTGCCAGCAGTTACCTGGTCGGGGATAAGCAGTATTTT.

This clonotype was counted many times. The rearrangement joins TRBV6-5 to TRBJ1-5, with no clear D. Germline lookup yields CDR1 MNHEY and CDR2 SVGAGI. V lost 2 bases to trimming and J lost 5 bases, with 7 bases between them. The CDR3 is 13 amino acids. CDR3 sequence reads: CASSYDRDQPQHF. As DNA, the CDR3 is TGTGCCAGCAGTTACGATCGGGATCAGCCCCAGCATTTT.

This chain uses TRBV29-1 with TRBJ2-2, with 7 bases aligning to TRBD2. Germline loops: CDR1 SQVTM, CDR2 ANQGSEA. The CDR3 contains 16 residues. V shed 4 bases, J shed 0 bases, and the junction held 8 bases outside the gene matches. CDR3 amino acids: CSVGRLGGTNTGELFF. For the CDR3, the DNA is TGCAGCGTTGGGCGTTTGGGAGGGACGAACACCGGGGAGCTGTTTTTT.

This clonotype was observed a handful of times. The V and J genes are TRBV20-1 and TRBJ2-7; no clear D gene. The CDR3 is made up of 14 amino acids. Trimming removed 3 bases at V and 0 bases at J, with 12 bases between. Per the germline V gene, CDR1 is DFQATT and CDR2 is SNEGSKA (reference sequence). In nucleotides, the CDR3 is TGCAGTGCTAGGGGCATACTTGGCTCCTACGAGCAGTACTTC. The encoded protein is CSARGILGSYEQYF.

Ten or more counts support this clonotype. This sequence joins TRBV20-1 and TRBJ1-5; D is unresolved. CDR1 is DFQATT, CDR2 SNEGSKA, per germline (reference sequence). The length of the CDR3 is 14 residues. Deletions cut 5 bases from V and 1 base from J, with 12 bases between. CDR3: CSAGRHSSNQPQHF. In DNA form, the CDR3 reads TGCAGTGCTGGCCGACATTCGAGCAATCAGCCCCAGCATTTT.

Ten or more counts support this clonotype. The chain links TRBV10-2 to TRBJ2-1, with D uncertain. CDR3 length equals 15 residues. Trimming pared 2 bases from V and 2 bases from J, leaving 10 bases between. Germline V gene data show CDR1 as WSHSY and CDR2 as SAAADI. CDR3 sequence reads: CASSEPLVAYNEQFF. The CDR3 DNA is TGCGCCAGCAGTGAGCCCCTGGTTGCCTACAATGAGCAGTTCTTC.

At least ten counts were recorded for this clonotype. The V and J genes are TRBV20-1 and TRBJ2-5; D tentatively fits TRBD1 or TRBD2 (6 bases each). Trimming left V 3 bases short and J 5 bases short, with 10 bases between. The CDR3 covers 12 residues. CDR1 and CDR2 from the germline V gene are DFQATT and SNEGSKA (reference sequence). CDR3 loop: CSARQGRETQYF. CDR3 nucleotide sequence: TGCAGTGCTAGGCAGGGGAGGGAGACCCAGTACTTC.

This clonotype was observed a few times. This chain links TRBV20-1 with TRBJ2-5, with 9 bases that match TRBD2. Trimming took 4 bases from V and 5 from J; bases not matched to a gene: 8. CDR1 and CDR2 from the germline V gene are DFQATT and SNEGSKA (reference sequence). The CDR3 has 14 residues. The CDR3 DNA is TGCAGTGCTATAGATAGCGGGAGAGGGGAGACCCAGTACTTC. Translating gives CSAIDSGRGETQYF.

This clonotype appeared a few times. This chain uses TRBV24-1 with TRBJ2-1, with 8 nucleotides matching TRBD1. The germline V gene has CDR1 KGHDR and CDR2 SFDVKD. CDR3 length equals 16 residues. V lost 0 bases to trimming and J lost 9 bases; unmatched junction nucleotides: 9. The CDR3 spells CATSDLQSGQGGEQFF. The CDR3 nucleotides read TGTGCCACCAGTGATTTGCAGTCAGGACAGGGAGGTGAGCAGTTCTTC.